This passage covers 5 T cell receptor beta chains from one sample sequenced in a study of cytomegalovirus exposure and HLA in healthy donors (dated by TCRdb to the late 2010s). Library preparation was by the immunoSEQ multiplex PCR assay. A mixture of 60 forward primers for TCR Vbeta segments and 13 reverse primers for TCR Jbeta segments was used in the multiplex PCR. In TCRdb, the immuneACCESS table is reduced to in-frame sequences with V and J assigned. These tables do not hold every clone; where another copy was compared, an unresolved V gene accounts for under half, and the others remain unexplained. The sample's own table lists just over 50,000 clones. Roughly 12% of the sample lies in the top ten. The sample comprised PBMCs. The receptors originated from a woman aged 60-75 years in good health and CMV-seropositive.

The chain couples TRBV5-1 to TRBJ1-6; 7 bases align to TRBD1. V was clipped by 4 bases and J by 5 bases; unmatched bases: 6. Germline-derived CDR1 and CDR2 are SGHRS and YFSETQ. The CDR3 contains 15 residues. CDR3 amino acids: CASSTGTANNSPLHF. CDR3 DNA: TGCGCCAGCAGCACCGGGACAGCTAATAATTCACCCCTCCACTTT.

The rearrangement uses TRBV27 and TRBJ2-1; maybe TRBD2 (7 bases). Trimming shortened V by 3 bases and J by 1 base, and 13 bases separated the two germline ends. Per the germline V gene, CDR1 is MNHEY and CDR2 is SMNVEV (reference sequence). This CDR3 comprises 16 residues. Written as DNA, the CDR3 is TGTGCCAGCAGTTTGGGGGGGGCCCTTTCCTACAATGAGCAGTTCTTC. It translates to CASSLGGALSYNEQFF.

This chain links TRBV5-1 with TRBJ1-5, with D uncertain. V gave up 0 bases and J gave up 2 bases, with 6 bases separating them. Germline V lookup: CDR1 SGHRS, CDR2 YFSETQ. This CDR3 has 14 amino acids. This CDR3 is CASSLDSGNQPQHF. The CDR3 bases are TGCGCCAGCAGCTTGGACAGTGGCAATCAGCCCCAGCATTTT.

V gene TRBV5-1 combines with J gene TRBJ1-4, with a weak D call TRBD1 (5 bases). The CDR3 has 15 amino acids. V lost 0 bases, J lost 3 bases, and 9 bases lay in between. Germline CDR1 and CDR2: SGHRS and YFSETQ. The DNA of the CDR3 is TGCGCCAGCAGCTTGGCAGCAGGGTCTAATGAAAAACTGTTTTTT. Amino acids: CASSLAAGSNEKLFF. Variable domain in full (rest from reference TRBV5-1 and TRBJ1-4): KAGVTQTPRYLIKTRGQQVTLSCSPISGHRSVSWYQQTPGQGLQFLFEYFSETQRNKGNFPGRFSGRQFSNSRSEMNVSTLELGDSALYLCASSLAAGSNEKLFFGSGTQLSVL.

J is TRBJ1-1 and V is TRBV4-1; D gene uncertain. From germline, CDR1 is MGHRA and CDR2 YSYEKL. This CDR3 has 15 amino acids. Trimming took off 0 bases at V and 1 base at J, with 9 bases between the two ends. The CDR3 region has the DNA TGCGCCAGCAGCCAAGAACCACATAAGAACACTGAAGCTTTCTTT. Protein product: CASSQEPHKNTEAFF.